A selection of T cell receptor beta chains follows, all from one sample in a study of PD-L1 blockade in urothelial cancer. Clones were sequenced by immunoSEQ multiplex PCR, and TCRdb holds only the in-frame ones, with some missing. The profile shows 60,000 or so clones, about four fifths of them singletons. The sample here was PBMCs, taken around atezolizumab (anti-PD-L1) treatment. The receptors stem from a man aged 70-80 years with urothelial cancer. The CDR3 runs from the conserved cysteine through the conserved F or W. D genes are given only for firm matches. Clone size appears in some rows only: once, few, many, or a class for an expanded clone.

clone size: NA
CDR3 length: 13
J gene: TRBJ2-1
V gene: TRBV10-1
D gene: TRBD2
CDR3 protein: CASSTSGVGEQFF
CDR3 DNA: TGCGCCAGCAGTACTAGCGGTGTTGGGGAGCAGTTCTTC

clone size: NA
CDR3 length: 15
J gene: TRBJ2-1
V gene: TRBV9
D gene: NA
CDR3 protein: CASGSLGAGYNEQFF
CDR3 DNA: TGTGCCAGCGGGTCACTGGGCGCGGGGTACAATGAGCAGTTCTTC

clone size: few
CDR3 length: 16
J gene: TRBJ2-1
V gene: TRBV9
D gene: TRBD2
CDR3 protein: CASSVRLAGAINEQFF
CDR3 DNA: TGTGCCAGCAGCGTCCGACTAGCGGGTGCCATAAATGAGCAGTTCTTC

clone size: NA
CDR3 length: 15
J gene: TRBJ2-3
V gene: TRBV5-4
D gene: NA
CDR3 protein: CASSSRFLSTDTQYF
CDR3 DNA: TGTGCCAGCAGCTCTAGGTTTCTTAGCACAGATACGCAGTATTTT

clone size: NA
CDR3 length: 14
J gene: TRBJ1-2
V gene: TRBV6-1
D gene: NA
CDR3 protein: CASSEGGEGDGYTF
CDR3 DNA: TGTGCCAGCAGTGAAGGGGGAGAGGGAGATGGCTACACCTTC

clone size: NA
CDR3 length: 18
J gene: TRBJ2-3
V gene: TRBV15
D gene: TRBD2
CDR3 protein: CATRREMSQRGFMDTQYF
CDR3 DNA: TGTGCCACCAGGAGAGAGATGAGCCAGCGGGGGTTCATGGATACGCAGTATTTT

clone size: NA
CDR3 length: 16
J gene: TRBJ2-5
V gene: TRBV28
D gene: TRBD2
CDR3 protein: CASSSSSGRAYETQYF
CDR3 DNA: TGTGCCAGCAGTTCCTCTAGCGGGAGGGCCTATGAGACCCAGTACTTC

clone size: NA
CDR3 length: 15
J gene: TRBJ1-2
V gene: TRBV14
D gene: NA
CDR3 protein: CASSPGGFRPYGYTF
CDR3 DNA: TGTGCCAGCAGCCCGGGGGGGTTCCGGCCCTATGGCTACACCTTC

clone size: NA
CDR3 length: 9
J gene: TRBJ1-2
V gene: TRBV6-6
D gene: NA
CDR3 protein: CASRGEQVF
CDR3 DNA: TGTGCCAGCAGAGGAGAACAGGTCTTC

clone size: NA
CDR3 length: 16
J gene: TRBJ2-3
V gene: TRBV19
D gene: TRBD2
CDR3 protein: CASSTRGLAGADTQYF
CDR3 DNA: TGTGCCAGTAGTACCAGGGGACTAGCGGGAGCAGATACGCAGTATTTT

clone size: NA
CDR3 length: 14
J gene: TRBJ2-7
V gene: TRBV7-8
D gene: TRBD2
CDR3 protein: CASRRREGVYEQYF
CDR3 DNA: TGTGCCAGCAGGCGGCGGGAGGGCGTCTACGAGCAGTACTTC

clone size: few
CDR3 length: 18
J gene: TRBJ2-3
V gene: TRBV2
D gene: TRBD2
CDR3 protein: CASYDQRGGRAGGDTQYF
CDR3 DNA: TGTGCCAGCTACGACCAAAGGGGCGGGAGGGCTGGGGGAGATACGCAGTATTTT

clone size: NA
CDR3 length: 15
J gene: TRBJ2-2
V gene: TRBV7-7
D gene: TRBD1
CDR3 protein: CASSPRDSTTGELFF
CDR3 DNA: TGTGCTAGCAGCCCCCGGGACAGCACAACCGGGGAGCTGTTTTTT

clone size: few
CDR3 length: 14
J gene: TRBJ1-1
V gene: TRBV19
D gene: NA
CDR3 protein: CASSIARGGTEAFF
CDR3 DNA: TGTGCCAGTAGTATCGCCAGGGGTGGCACTGAAGCTTTCTTT

clone size: NA
CDR3 length: 14
J gene: TRBJ2-7
V gene: TRBV6-4
D gene: TRBD2
CDR3 protein: CASSSPGLSYEQYF
CDR3 DNA: TGTGCCAGCAGTTCCCCGGGACTATCCTACGAGCAGTACTTC

clone size: few
CDR3 length: 15
J gene: TRBJ1-5
V gene: TRBV4-1
D gene: NA
CDR3 protein: CASSQEGRGNQPQHF
CDR3 DNA: TGCGCCAGCAGCCAAGAAGGCAGGGGCAATCAGCCCCAGCATTTT

clone size: NA
CDR3 length: 12
J gene: TRBJ1-2
V gene: TRBV30
D gene: TRBD1
CDR3 protein: CAVIQGGYGYTF
CDR3 DNA: TGTGCCGTGATACAGGGGGGCTATGGCTACACCTTC

clone size: NA
CDR3 length: 11
J gene: TRBJ2-2
V gene: TRBV2
D gene: NA
CDR3 protein: CASSTNRELFF
CDR3 DNA: TGTGCCAGCAGTACTAATAGGGAGCTGTTTTTT

clone size: NA
CDR3 length: 14
J gene: TRBJ2-7
V gene: TRBV4-1
D gene: TRBD1
CDR3 protein: CASSPGQAPYEQYF
CDR3 DNA: TGCGCCAGCAGCCCCGGACAGGCTCCCTACGAGCAGTACTTC

clone size: NA
CDR3 length: 15
J gene: TRBJ2-1
V gene: TRBV28
D gene: TRBD2
CDR3 protein: CASSQLAGVYNEQFF
CDR3 DNA: TGTGCCAGCAGTCAACTAGCGGGTGTATACAATGAGCAGTTCTTC

clone size: NA
CDR3 length: 13
J gene: TRBJ1-2
V gene: TRBV2
D gene: NA
CDR3 protein: CATERGRGYGYTF
CDR3 DNA: TGTGCCACCGAAAGGGGCAGAGGATATGGCTACACCTTC

clone size: NA
CDR3 length: 14
J gene: TRBJ1-2
V gene: TRBV5-5
D gene: NA
CDR3 protein: CASSQTGLSDGYTF
CDR3 DNA: TGTGCCAGCAGCCAGACGGGTTTATCGGATGGCTACACCTTC

clone size: once
CDR3 length: 13
J gene: TRBJ1-5
V gene: TRBV7-2
D gene: NA
CDR3 protein: CASSQDSNQPQHF
CDR3 DNA: TGTGCCAGCAGCCAGGATAGCAATCAGCCCCAGCATTTT

clone size: NA
CDR3 length: 16
J gene: TRBJ2-3
V gene: TRBV19
D gene: TRBD2
CDR3 protein: CASSILTSGGTDTQYF
CDR3 DNA: TGTGCCAGTAGTATACTAACTAGCGGGGGCACAGATACGCAGTATTTT

clone size: NA
CDR3 length: 15
J gene: TRBJ2-1
V gene: TRBV2
D gene: TRBD1
CDR3 protein: CASRARQGVYNEQFF
CDR3 DNA: TGTGCCAGCAGGGCTAGACAGGGCGTCTACAATGAGCAGTTCTTC